The present entry profiles one TCR beta chain with its context. The antigen is undetermined. Germline trimming cut 2 bases from V and 3 bases from J; bases unmatched to any gene: 10. Germline loops: CDR1 MNHEY, CDR2 SVGAGI. The CDR3 runs 16 residues. The data belong to a study of PD-1 blockade in classical Hodgkin lymphoma. All patients experienced relapse after autologous stem cell transplantation, and brentuximab vedotin exposure was variable. Patients reached a best response of complete response, partial response or progressive disease. Here immunoSEQ multiplex PCR was the method, and the copy in TCRdb shows in-frame clones only, minus some. The sample yields under 20,000 clones, over 55% seen once. Study-wide points: Healthy donors were reported to have higher baseline TCR diversity than newly diagnosed patients.

The receptor was derived from a human donor with classical Hodgkin lymphoma. This specimen was peripheral blood mononuclear cells (PBMCs), taken before the second cycle of nivolumab. J is TRBJ2-7 and V is TRBV6-5; 7 nucleotides align to TRBD2. The CDR3 reads CASSYGASGYRYEQYF. The CDR3 DNA sequence: TGTGCCAGCAGTTACGGGGCTAGCGGCTATCGCTACGAGCAGTACTTC.